The 6 T cell receptor beta chains below come from one sample, sequenced in a study of blood T cell repertoires in COVID-19. The assay was immunoSEQ multiplex PCR, and TCRdb's table has in-frame clones only and misses some. This sample yields approximately 20,000 clones, of which 90% to 95% are seen a single time; 4.1% belongs to the top ten. Sequencing input: peripheral blood. These receptors all stem from a woman between 50 and 59 years old with active COVID-19.

V and J are TRBV7-8 and TRBJ2-3; 9 bases agree with TRBD2. The length of the CDR3 is 16 residues. From germline, CDR1 is SGHVS and CDR2 FQNEAQ. The V and J ends lost 2 bases and 4 bases, in that order; junction bases with no gene match: 7. For the CDR3, the DNA is TGTGCCAGCAGCTTAAGGTCTAGCGGGATGGCAGATACGCAGTATTTT. Its translation: CASSLRSSGMADTQYF. The full variable domain, in which reference TRBV7-8 and TRBJ2-3 provide the parts outside the CDR3, is GAGVSQSPRYKVAKRGQDVALRCDPISGHVSLFWYQQALGQGPEFLTYFQNEAQLDKSGLPSDRFFAERPEGSVSTLKIQRTQQEDSAVYLCASSLRSSGMADTQYFGPGTRLTVL.

The rearrangement uses TRBV5-6 and TRBJ2-2; D is ambiguous. The CDR3 is 14 amino acids. Trimming took 4 bases from V and 6 from J, leaving 13 bases between them. The germline gives CDR1 SGHDT, CDR2 YYEEEE. As DNA, the CDR3 is TGTGCCAGCAGCCCCCCAACCGGTTCCGGGGAGCTGTTTTTT. Translating gives CASSPPTGSGELFF.

This rearrangement joins TRBV30 to TRBJ2-7; 7 positions match TRBD2. V shed 5 bases and J 3 bases; nucleotides not matched to a gene: 7. The germline V gene has CDR1 GTSNPN and CDR2 SVGIG (reference sequence). CDR3 size: 13 residues. This CDR3 is CAWAGDLNYEQYF. The CDR3 nucleotides read TGTGCCTGGGCGGGAGACCTCAACTACGAGCAGTACTTC.

The J gene is TRBJ1-5, the V gene TRBV6-2 or TRBV6-3, with 7 bases aligning to TRBD1. The ends lost 5 bases at V and 0 bases at J; junction bases unmatched: 4. Germline V gene lookup returns CDR1 MNHEY and CDR2 SVGEGT. The CDR3 runs 15 residues. CDR3 sequence reads: CASSTHRGSNQPQHF. CDR3 in DNA: TGTGCCAGCAGTACCCACAGGGGTAGCAATCAGCCCCAGCATTTT.

V is TRBV11-2 and J is TRBJ1-6; no clear D gene. This CDR3 is 15 amino acids long. V shed 3 bases and J shed 7 bases, with 13 bases lying between them. Per the germline V gene, CDR1 is SGHAT and CDR2 is FQNNGV. The CDR3 protein is CASSFSQDHNSPLHF. As DNA, the CDR3 is TGTGCCAGCAGCTTCTCCCAGGATCACAATTCACCCCTCCACTTT. Full variable domain (remainder filled in from reference TRBV11-2 and TRBJ1-6): EAGVAQSPRYKIIEKRQSVAFWCNPISGHATLYWYQQILGQGPKLLIQFQNNGVVDDSQLPKDRFSAERLKGVDSTLKIQPAKLEDSAVYLCASSFSQDHNSPLHFGNGTRLTVT.

V and J are TRBV5-8 and TRBJ2-5; the match to TRBD2 covers 8 bases. The CDR3 contains 12 residues. In germline, CDR1 is SGHTS, CDR2 YDEGEE. V lost 5 bases, J lost 3 bases, and 0 bases stayed unmatched. The CDR3 loop reads CASSSGKETQYF. The CDR3 DNA sequence: TGTGCCAGCAGTAGCGGGAAAGAGACCCAGTACTTC.